This TCR beta chain was recorded in a study of blood T cell repertoires in COVID-19. Study overall: Sites in the United States, Italy and Spain provided acute and convalescent COVID-19 samples. From T cells, B-cell-depleted T cells, or PBMCs came the material, which was cDNA or gDNA.

Original analysis: Estimation of nucleated cell counts relied on the amplification of reference gene primers. This table comes from immunoSEQ multiplex PCR, and its TCRdb copy is limited to in-frame clones, with some not included. V and J calls and clone size are given by that table; D and trimming were obtained from the DNA. The sample holds about 83,000 clones, around nine tenths seen once. Germline CDR1 and CDR2: SGHKS and YYEKEE (reference sequence). Trimming at V came to 4 bases and at J to 3 bases, leaving 2 bases not matched to a gene. The length of the CDR3 is 15 residues. Sequencing was done on a sample of peripheral blood. The receptor's source is an elderly man with active or convalescent COVID-19. The chain carries TRBV5-5 and TRBJ2-3, with 13 bases identical to TRBD2. CDR3 coding DNA: TGTGCCAGCAGCCGGGGACTAGCGGGAACAGATACGCAGTATTTT. Protein sequence: CASSRGLAGTDTQYF.